The 13 T cell receptor beta chains listed next were all sequenced from one sample in a study of identical twins. TCRdb passed the 5' RACE reads through MiXCR, listing each CDR3 protein once. Of 250,000 to 350,000 distinct CDR3 sequences listed, roughly 8.6% are singletons. These data also formed part of another study, on yellow fever vaccine responses in identical twins.

Sequencing used memory (CD45RO+) T cells sorted from blood. The receptors were sampled from a woman aged 18-35 years in good health.

This clonotype appeared a few times. The chain's CDR3 is CASTLNRVSEAFF. The DNA for the CDR3 is TGTGCCAGCACCCTAAACAGGGTCTCTGAAGCTTTCTTT. The chain links TRBV13 to TRBJ1-1; D is perhaps TRBD1 (6 bases). Germline CDR1 PRHDT, CDR2 FYEKMQ (reference sequence). The CDR3 sequence is 13 residues long. The ends were cut back, 7 bases at V and 6 bases at J, with 15 bases in the middle. The full variable domain, its missing parts supplied by reference TRBV13 and TRBJ1-1, is AAGVIQSPRHLIKEKRETATLKCYPIPRHDTVYWYQQGPGQDPQFLISFYEKMQSDKGSIPDRFSAQQFSDYHSELNMSSLELGDSALYFCASTLNRVSEAFFGQGTRLTVV.

The gene calls are TRBV20-1 and TRBJ2-7; 16 nucleotides agree with TRBD2. Unmatched junction bases numbered 10, after V lost 6 bases and J lost 2 bases. CDR1 and CDR2 from the germline V gene are DFQATT and SNEGSKA (reference sequence). CDR3 length: 17 amino acids. DNA for the CDR3: TGCAGTGCCTTTTTCCCGGGACTAGCGGGAGGGCCCTACGAGCAGTACTTC. Protein sequence: CSAFFPGLAGGPYEQYF.

The table lists this clonotype with many counts. The V call is TRBV10-2, the J call TRBJ2-7; possibly TRBD1 or TRBD2 for D (5 bases each). This CDR3 is built from 13 residues. The V end lost 7 bases, the J end lost 4 bases, and 14 bases lay between the germline ends. Per germline, CDR1 WSHSY and CDR2 SAAADI. CDR3 sequence reads: CASKGTDKYEQYV. The CDR3 DNA sequence: TGCGCCAGCAAGGGGACGGACAAATACGAGCAGTACGTC.

This clonotype showed up just a few times. The V call is TRBV5-1, the J call TRBJ1-2; D gene unclear. V lost 4 bases and J lost 6, with 10 bases in between. CDR3 length: 12 residues. Looked up from germline, CDR1 is SGHRS and CDR2 is YFSETQ. In DNA form, the CDR3 reads TGCGCCAGCAGCCCGTTGGAGAATGGCTACACCTTC. Protein sequence: CASSPLENGYTF.

The chain is built from TRBV4-1 and TRBJ2-1; no definite D call. The CDR3 sequence is 13 residues long. Trimming removed 0 bases from V and 6 bases from J, with 6 bases in between. The germline V gene encodes CDR1 MGHRA and CDR2 YSYEKL. The CDR3 loop reads CASSQESRNEQFF. The CDR3 DNA is TGCGCCAGCAGCCAAGAATCCCGCAATGAGCAGTTCTTC.

The chain combines TRBV6-5 with TRBJ2-5; no firm D call. CDR1 and CDR2 (germline): MNHEY, SVGAGI. V was shortened by 3 bases and J by 2 bases, with 10 bases between the two germline ends. The CDR3 contains 14 residues. The CDR3: CASSYSPLQETQYF. CDR3 in DNA: TGTGCCAGCAGTTATAGCCCATTGCAAGAGACCCAGTACTTC.

This clonotype was counted ten times or more. The V and J genes are TRBV7-9 and TRBJ2-2, with TRBD2 matching over 7 bases. CDR1 is SEHNR and CDR2 is FQNEAQ in the germline V gene (reference sequence). Trimming cost V 2 bases and J 6 bases; bases outside gene matches: 9. CDR3 length: 16 amino acids. The DNA of the CDR3 is TGTGCCAGCAGCTTATACGGCGGGAGTAGGGCCGGGGAGCTGTTTTTT. This encodes CASSLYGGSRAGELFF.

This clonotype was observed a handful of times. The V call is TRBV6-1, the J call TRBJ2-7; 9 nucleotides agree with TRBD2. In germline, CDR1 is MNHNS, CDR2 SASEGT. Trimming at V came to 6 bases and at J to 7 bases, leaving 10 bases not matched to a gene. The CDR3 loop spans 14 amino acids. The CDR3 sequence is CASRWVAGDLEQYV. DNA of the CDR3: TGTGCCAGCAGATGGGTAGCGGGGGATCTGGAGCAGTACGTC.

The V call is TRBV21-1, the J call TRBJ1-6; no check of the table's D call, TRBD1, against the DNA was made. TRBV21-1 is listed as a pseudogene. CDR3 size: 15 residues. CDR3 sequence reads: CASSNRDRKNSPLHF. In DNA, the CDR3 is TGTGCCAGCAGCAACCGGGATCGGAAGAATTCACCCCTCCACTTT.

The sample holds a few counts of this clonotype. The V and J genes are TRBV28 and TRBJ2-6; D tentatively fits TRBD1 or TRBD2 (6 bases each). With 9 bases removed from V and 0 bases from J, the gap between germline ends came to 12 bases. Per the germline V gene, CDR1 is MDHEN and CDR2 is SYDVKM. This CDR3 is 15 amino acids long. The CDR3 spells CASKRGASGANVLTF. The CDR3 DNA follows: TGTGCCAGTAAGAGGGGGGCCTCTGGGGCCAACGTCCTGACTTTC.

The V call is TRBV20-1, the J call TRBJ2-3; the D gene is possibly TRBD1 (6 bases). This CDR3 has 17 amino acids. Germline V gene lookup returns CDR1 DFQATT and CDR2 SNEGSKA (reference sequence). The V end was cut by 5 bases, the J end by 6 bases, with 27 bases between. CDR3 sequence: CSAPDGGIRRSTDTQYF. Here the CDR3 DNA reads TGCAGTGCTCCCGATGGGGGCATTAGGAGATCCACCGATACGCAGTATTTT.

Only a few counts were recorded for this clonotype. The chain recombines TRBV7-2 with TRBJ1-1; TRBD1 might be the D (6 bases). The V gene's germline CDR1 is SGHTA and CDR2 FQGNSA. Trimming took off 5 bases at V and 1 base at J, with 14 bases between the two ends. The CDR3 contains 15 residues. The CDR3: CASSQRGHKNTEAFF. The CDR3 DNA reads as TGTGCCAGCAGCCAGCGGGGACACAAGAACACTGAAGCTTTCTTT.

This clonotype was recorded many times. The gene calls are TRBV4-1 and TRBJ1-6, with D possibly TRBD1 on 6 matching bases. The CDR3 has 16 residues. Germline lookup yields CDR1 MGHRA and CDR2 YSYEKL. The V and J ends lost 0 bases and 2 bases respectively, with 8 bases between them. For the CDR3, the DNA is TGCGCCAGCAGCCAAGATTCAGGGGCCTATAATTCACCCCTCCACTTT. This sequence encodes CASSQDSGAYNSPLHF.